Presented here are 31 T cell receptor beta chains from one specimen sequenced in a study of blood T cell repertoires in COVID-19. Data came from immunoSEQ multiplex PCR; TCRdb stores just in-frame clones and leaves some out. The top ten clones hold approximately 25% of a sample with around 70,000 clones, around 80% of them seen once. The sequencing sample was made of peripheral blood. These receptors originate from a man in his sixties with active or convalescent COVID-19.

CDR3 bases: TGTGCCAGCAGTTTAGCCCCCCACGGGGATTCACCCCTCCACTTT. The encoded protein is CASSLAPHGDSPLHF. The V and J genes are TRBV28 and TRBJ1-6; no clear D. This CDR3 comprises 15 residues. Germline assignment: CDR1 MDHEN and CDR2 SYDVKM. Trimming shortened V by 2 bases and J by 8 bases, and 13 bases separated the two germline ends.

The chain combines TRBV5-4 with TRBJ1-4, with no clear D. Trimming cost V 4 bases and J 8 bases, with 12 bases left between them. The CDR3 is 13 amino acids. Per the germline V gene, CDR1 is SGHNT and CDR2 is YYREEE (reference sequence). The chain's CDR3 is CASSPLPGEKLFF. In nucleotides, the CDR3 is TGTGCCAGCAGCCCTCTCCCGGGGGAAAAACTGTTTTTT.

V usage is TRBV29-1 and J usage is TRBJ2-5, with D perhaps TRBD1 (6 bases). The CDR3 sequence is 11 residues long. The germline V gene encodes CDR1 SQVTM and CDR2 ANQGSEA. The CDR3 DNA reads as TGCAGTCAGGGGAATGAAGAGACCCAGTACTTC. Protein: CSQGNEETQYF.

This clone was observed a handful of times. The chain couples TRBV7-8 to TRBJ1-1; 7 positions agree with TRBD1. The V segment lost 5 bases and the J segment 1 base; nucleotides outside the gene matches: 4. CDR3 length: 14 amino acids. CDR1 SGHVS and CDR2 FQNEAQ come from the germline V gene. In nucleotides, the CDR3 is TGTGCCAGCAGCGGCAGGGGGTGGAACACTGAAGCTTTCTTT. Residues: CASSGRGWNTEAFF.

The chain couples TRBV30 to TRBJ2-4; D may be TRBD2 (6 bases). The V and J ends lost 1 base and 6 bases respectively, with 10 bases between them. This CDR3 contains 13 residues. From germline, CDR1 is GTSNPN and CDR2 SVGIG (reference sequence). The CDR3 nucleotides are TGTGCCTGGAGTGAGGGTAGCGGAAACATTCAGTACTTC. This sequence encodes CAWSEGSGNIQYF.

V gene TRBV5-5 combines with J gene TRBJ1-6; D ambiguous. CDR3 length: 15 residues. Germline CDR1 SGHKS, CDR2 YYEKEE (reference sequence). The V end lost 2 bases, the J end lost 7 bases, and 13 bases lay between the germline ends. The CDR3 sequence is CASSFSGSSNSPLHF. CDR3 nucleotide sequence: TGTGCCAGCAGCTTTTCGGGGTCGTCAAATTCACCCCTCCACTTT.

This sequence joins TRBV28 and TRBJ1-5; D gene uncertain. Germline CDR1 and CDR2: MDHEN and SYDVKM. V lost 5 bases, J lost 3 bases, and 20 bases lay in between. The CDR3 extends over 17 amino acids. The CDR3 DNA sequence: TGTGCCAGCAGTCCCCCCGGGGAAGGAGGCAACAATCAGCCCCAGCATTTT. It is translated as CASSPPGEGGNNQPQHF.

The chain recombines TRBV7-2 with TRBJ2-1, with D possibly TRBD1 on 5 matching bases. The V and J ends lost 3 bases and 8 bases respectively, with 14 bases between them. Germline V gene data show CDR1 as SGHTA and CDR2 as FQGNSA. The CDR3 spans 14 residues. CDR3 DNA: TGTGCCAGCAGCTTTTCGCAGGGATTGGATGAGCAGTTCTTC. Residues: CASSFSQGLDEQFF. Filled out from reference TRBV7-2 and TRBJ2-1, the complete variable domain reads GAGVSQSPSNKVTEKGKDVELRCDPISGHTALYWYRQSLGQGLEFLIYFQGNSAPDKSGLPSDRFSAERTGGSVSTLTIQRTQQEDSAVYLCASSFSQGLDEQFFGPGTRLTVL.

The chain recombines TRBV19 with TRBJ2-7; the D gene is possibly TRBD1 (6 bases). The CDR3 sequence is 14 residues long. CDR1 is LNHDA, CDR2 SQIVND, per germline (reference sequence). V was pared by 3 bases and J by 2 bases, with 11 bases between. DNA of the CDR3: TGTGCCAGTAGTATTGTGGGGGCGACCTACGAGCAGTACTTC. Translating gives CASSIVGATYEQYF.

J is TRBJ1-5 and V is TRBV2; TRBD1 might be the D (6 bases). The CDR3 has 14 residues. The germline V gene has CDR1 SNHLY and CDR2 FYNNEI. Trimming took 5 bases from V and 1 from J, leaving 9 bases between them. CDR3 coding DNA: TGTGCCAGCAGTTGGGACACCAGCAATCAGCCCCAGCATTTT. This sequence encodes CASSWDTSNQPQHF.

As DNA, the CDR3 is TGTGCCAGCAGTTCGCCGGGAGGCTATGGCTACACCTTC. As protein: CASSSPGGYGYTF. The V call is TRBV28, the J call TRBJ1-2; no clear D gene. Trimming cost V 4 bases and J 4 bases, with 10 bases left between them. The length of the CDR3 is 13 residues. The germline V gene has CDR1 MDHEN and CDR2 SYDVKM.

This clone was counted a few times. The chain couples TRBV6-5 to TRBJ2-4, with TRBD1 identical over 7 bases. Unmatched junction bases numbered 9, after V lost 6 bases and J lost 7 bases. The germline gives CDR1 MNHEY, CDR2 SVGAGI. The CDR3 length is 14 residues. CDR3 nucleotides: TGTGCCAGCAGCCTTCTAGGCAGGGGGAACATTCAGTACTTC. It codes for CASSLLGRGNIQYF.

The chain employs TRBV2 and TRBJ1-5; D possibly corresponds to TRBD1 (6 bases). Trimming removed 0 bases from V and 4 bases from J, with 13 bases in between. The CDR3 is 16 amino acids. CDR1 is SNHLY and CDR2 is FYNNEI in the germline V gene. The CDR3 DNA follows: TGTGCCAGCAGTGAAGCGATGGGGACACCGAATCAGCCCCAGCATTTT. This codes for CASSEAMGTPNQPQHF.

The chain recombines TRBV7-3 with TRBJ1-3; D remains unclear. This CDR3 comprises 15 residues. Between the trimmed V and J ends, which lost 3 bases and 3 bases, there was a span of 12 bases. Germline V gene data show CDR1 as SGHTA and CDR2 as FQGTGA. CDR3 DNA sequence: TGTGCCAGCAGCTTGATGCTCCTCAGTGGAAACACCATATATTTT. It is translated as CASSLMLLSGNTIYF.

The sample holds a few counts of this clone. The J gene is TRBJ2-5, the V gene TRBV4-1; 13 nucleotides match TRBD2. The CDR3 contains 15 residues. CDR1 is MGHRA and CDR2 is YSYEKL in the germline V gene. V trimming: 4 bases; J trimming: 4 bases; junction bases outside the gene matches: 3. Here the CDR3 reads CASSPLAGGPETQYF. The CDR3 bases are TGCGCCAGCAGCCCACTAGCGGGGGGGCCAGAGACCCAGTACTTC.

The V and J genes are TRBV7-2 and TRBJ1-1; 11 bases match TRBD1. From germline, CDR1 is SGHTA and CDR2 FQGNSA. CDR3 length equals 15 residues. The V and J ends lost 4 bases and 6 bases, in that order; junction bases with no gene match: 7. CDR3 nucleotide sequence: TGTGCCAGCAGCTACCGGACAGGGGGCTTTGCTGAAGCTTTCTTT. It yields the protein CASSYRTGGFAEAFF.

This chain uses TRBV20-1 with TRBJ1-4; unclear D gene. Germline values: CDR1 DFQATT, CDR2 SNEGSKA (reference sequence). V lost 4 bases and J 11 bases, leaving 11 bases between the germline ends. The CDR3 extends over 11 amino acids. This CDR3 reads CSANPGEKLFF. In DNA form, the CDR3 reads TGCAGTGCTAATCCCGGAGAGAAACTGTTTTTT.

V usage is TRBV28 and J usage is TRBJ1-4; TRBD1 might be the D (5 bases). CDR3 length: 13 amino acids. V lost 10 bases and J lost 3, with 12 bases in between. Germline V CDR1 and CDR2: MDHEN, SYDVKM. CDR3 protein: CATREDANEKLFF. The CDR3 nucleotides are TGTGCCACCAGGGAGGATGCTAATGAAAAACTGTTTTTT.

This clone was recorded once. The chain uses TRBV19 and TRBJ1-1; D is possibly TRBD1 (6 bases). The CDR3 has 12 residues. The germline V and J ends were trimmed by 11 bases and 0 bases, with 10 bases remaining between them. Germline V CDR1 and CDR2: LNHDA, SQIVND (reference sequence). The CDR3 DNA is TGTGCCTCAGGGGCTTTGAACACTGAAGCTTTCTTT. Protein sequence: CASGALNTEAFF.

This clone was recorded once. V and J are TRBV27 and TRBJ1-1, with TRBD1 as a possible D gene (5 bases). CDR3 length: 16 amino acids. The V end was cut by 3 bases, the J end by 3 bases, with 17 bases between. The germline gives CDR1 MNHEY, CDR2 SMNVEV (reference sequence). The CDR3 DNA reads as TGTGCCAGCAGTTTTAGGGGAAGGGAGGAACACACTGAAGCTTTCTTT. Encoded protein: CASSFRGREEHTEAFF.

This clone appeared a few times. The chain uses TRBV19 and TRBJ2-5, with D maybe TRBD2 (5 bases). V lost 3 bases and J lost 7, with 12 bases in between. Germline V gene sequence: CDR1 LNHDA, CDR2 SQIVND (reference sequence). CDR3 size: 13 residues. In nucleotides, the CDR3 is TGTGCCAGTAGTATTGTCTGGGCGGGGACCCAGTACTTC. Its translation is CASSIVWAGTQYF.

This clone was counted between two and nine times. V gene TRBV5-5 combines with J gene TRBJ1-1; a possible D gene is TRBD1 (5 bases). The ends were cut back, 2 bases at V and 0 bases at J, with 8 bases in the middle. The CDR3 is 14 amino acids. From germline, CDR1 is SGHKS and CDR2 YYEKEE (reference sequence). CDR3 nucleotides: TGTGCCAGCAGCTTAGGGGCCCTGAACACTGAAGCTTTCTTT. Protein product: CASSLGALNTEAFF. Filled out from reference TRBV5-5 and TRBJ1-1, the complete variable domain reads DAGVTQSPTHLIKTRGQQVTLRCSPISGHKSVSWYQQVLGQGPQFIFQYYEKEERGRGNFPDRFSARQFPNYSSELNVNALLLGDSALYLCASSLGALNTEAFFGQGTRLTVV.

CDR3: CASSSGGPAGAFF. CDR3 DNA sequence: TGTGCCAGCAGCTCAGGTGGTCCTGCTGGAGCTTTCTTT. The J gene is TRBJ1-1, the V gene TRBV7-2; unclear D gene. The length of the CDR3 is 13 residues. Per germline, CDR1 SGHTA and CDR2 FQGNSA. Trimming stripped 4 bases from V and 10 bases from J, with 16 bases between.

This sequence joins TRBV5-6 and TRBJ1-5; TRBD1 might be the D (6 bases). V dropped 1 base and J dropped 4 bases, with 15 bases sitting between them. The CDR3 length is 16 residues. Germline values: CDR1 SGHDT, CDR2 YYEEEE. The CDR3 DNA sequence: TGTGCCAGCAGCTTGATGAGGGGGTCCCCTAATCAGCCCCAGCATTTT. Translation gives CASSLMRGSPNQPQHF.

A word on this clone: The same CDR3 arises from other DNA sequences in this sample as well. CDR3 nucleotides: TGTGCCAGCAGCTTAGCACTAGCGGGGACCTACAATGAGCAGTTCTTC. Its translation: CASSLALAGTYNEQFF. The chain links TRBV7-9 to TRBJ2-1; 10 positions agree with TRBD2. Germline V gene data show CDR1 as SEHNR and CDR2 as FQNEAQ (reference sequence). Germline trimming cut 0 bases from V and 2 bases from J; bases unmatched to any gene: 1. This CDR3 is 16 amino acids long.

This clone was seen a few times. This CDR3 is CASSLDFRGVAFF. CDR3 in DNA: TGTGCCAGCAGCTTAGATTTCAGGGGGGTAGCTTTCTTT. The gene calls are TRBV11-2 and TRBJ1-1, with 7 bases identical to TRBD1. The CDR3 covers 13 residues. Per the germline V gene, CDR1 is SGHAT and CDR2 is FQNNGV. V dropped 0 bases and J dropped 10; count of bases not matched to a gene: 5.

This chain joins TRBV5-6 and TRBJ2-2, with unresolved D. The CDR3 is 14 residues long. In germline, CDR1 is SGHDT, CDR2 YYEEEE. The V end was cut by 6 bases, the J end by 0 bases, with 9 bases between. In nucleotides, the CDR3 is TGTGCCAGCAATCAGATCGCGAACACCGGGGAGCTGTTTTTT. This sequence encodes CASNQIANTGELFF.

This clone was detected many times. CDR3 nucleotide sequence: TGTGCCAGCAGCCCCGGGACTAGCGGGACCACAGATACGCAGTATTTT. Amino acids: CASSPGTSGTTDTQYF. The rearrangement links TRBV5-4 to TRBJ2-3; 13 bases agree with TRBD2. Trimming cost V 4 bases and J 2 bases; bases outside gene matches: 4. The CDR3 is 16 residues long. CDR1 and CDR2 (germline): SGHNT, YYREEE (reference sequence).

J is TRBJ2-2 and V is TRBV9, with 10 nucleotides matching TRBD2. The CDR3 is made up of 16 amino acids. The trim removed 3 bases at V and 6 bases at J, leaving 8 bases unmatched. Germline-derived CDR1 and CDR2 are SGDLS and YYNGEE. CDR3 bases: TGTGCCAGCAGCGGGTCAGCGGGGGGGCAGGCCGGGGAGCTGTTTTTT. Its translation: CASSGSAGGQAGELFF.

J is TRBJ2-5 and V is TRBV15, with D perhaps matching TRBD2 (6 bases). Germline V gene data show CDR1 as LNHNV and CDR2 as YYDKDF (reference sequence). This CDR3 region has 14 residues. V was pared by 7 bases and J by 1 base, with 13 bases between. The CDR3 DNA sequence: TGTGCCACCACCACGCGGGGACTCCAAGAGACCCAGTACTTC. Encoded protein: CATTTRGLQETQYF.

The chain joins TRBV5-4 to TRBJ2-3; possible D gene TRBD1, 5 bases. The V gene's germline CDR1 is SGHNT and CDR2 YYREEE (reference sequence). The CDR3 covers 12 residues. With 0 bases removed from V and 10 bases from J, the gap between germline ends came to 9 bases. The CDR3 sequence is CASSLGSRAQYF. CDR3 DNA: TGTGCCAGCAGCTTGGGAAGCAGGGCGCAGTATTTT.